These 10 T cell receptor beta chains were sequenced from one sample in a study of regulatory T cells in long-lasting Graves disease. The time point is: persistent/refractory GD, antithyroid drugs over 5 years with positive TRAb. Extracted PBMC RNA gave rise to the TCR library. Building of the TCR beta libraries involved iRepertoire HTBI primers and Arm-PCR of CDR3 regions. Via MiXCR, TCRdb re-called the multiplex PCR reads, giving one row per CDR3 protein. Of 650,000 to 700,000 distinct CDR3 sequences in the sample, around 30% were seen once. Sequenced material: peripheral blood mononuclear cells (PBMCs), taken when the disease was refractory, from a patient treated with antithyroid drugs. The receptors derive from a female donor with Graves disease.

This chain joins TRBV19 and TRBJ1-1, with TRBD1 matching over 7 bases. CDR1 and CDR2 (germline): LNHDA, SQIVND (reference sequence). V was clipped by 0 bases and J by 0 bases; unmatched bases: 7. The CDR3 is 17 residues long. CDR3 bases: TGTGCCAGTAGTATAGATCAGGGACAGCCGATGAACACTGAAGCTTTCTTT. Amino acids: CASSIDQGQPMNTEAFF. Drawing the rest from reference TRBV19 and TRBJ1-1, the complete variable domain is DGGITQSPKYLFRKEGQNVTLSCEQNLNHDAMYWYRQDPGQGLRLIYYSQIVNDFQKGDIAEGYSVSREKKESFPLTVTSAQKNPTAFYLCASSIDQGQPMNTEAFFGQGTRLTVV.

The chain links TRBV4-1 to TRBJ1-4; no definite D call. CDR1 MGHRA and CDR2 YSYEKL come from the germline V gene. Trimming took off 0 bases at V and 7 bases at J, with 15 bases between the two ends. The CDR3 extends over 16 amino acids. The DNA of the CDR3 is TGCGCCAGCAGCCAAGAGGGGAGGCCCTTGGCTGAAAAACTGTTTTTT. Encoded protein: CASSQEGRPLAEKLFF.

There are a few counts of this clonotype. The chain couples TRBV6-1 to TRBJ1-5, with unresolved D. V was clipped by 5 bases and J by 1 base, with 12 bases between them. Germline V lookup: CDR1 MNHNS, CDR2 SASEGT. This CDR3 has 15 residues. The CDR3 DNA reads TGTGCCAGCAGTCCAGGACGGGCCAGCAATCAGCCCCAGCATTTT. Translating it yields CASSPGRASNQPQHF.

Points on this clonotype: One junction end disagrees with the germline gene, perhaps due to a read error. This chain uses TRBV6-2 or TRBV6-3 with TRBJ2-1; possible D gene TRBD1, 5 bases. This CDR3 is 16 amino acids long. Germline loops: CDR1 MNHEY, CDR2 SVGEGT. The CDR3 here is CANSASNLRRGNEQFF. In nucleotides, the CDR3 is TGTGCCAACAGTGCATCGAACCTTAGAAGGGGCAATGAGCAGTTCTTC.

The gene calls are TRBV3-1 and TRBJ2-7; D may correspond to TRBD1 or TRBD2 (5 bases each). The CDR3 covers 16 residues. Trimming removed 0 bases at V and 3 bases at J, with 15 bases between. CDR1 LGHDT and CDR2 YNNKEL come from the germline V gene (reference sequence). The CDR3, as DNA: TGTGCCAGCAGCCAAGAAGGTAGGACAAGCGGCTACGAGCAGTACTTC. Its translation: CASSQEGRTSGYEQYF.

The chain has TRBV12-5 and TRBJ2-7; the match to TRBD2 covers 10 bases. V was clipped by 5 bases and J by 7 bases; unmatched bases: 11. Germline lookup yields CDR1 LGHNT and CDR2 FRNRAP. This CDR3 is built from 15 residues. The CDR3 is CASGGGSGRADEQYF. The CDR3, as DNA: TGTGCTAGTGGTGGGGGAAGCGGGAGGGCCGATGAGCAGTACTTC. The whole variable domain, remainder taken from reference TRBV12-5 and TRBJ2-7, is DARVTQTPRHKVTEMGQEVTMRCQPILGHNTVFWYRQTMMQGLELLAYFRNRAPLDDSGMPKDRFSAEMPDATLATLKIQPSEPRDSAVYFCASGGGSGRADEQYFGPGTRLTVT.

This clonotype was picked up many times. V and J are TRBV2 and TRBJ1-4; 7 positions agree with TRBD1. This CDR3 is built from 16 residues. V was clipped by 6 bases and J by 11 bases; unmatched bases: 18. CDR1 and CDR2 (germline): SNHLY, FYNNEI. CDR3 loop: CASRATGLAFFNKLFF. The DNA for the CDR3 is TGTGCCAGCAGGGCGACAGGGCTGGCCTTCTTCAACAAACTGTTTTTT.

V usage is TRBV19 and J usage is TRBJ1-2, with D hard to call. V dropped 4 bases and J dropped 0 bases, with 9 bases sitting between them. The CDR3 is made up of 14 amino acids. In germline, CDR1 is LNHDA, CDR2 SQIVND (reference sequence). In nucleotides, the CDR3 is TGTGCCAGTAGTAAGGGAGAAGCTAACTATGGCTACACCTTC. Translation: CASSKGEANYGYTF.

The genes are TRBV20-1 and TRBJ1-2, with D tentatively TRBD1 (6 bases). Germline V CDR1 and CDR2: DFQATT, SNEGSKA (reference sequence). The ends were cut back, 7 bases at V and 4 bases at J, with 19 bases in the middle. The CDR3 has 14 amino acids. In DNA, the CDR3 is TGCAGTGTAAGGAACCGACAGGCACGCTATGGCTACACCTTC. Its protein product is CSVRNRQARYGYTF.

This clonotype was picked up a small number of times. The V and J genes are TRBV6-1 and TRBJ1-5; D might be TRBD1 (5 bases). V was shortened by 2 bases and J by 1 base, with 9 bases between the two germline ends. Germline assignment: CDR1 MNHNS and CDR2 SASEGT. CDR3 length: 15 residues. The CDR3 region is CASSESQGSNQPQHF. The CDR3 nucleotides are TGTGCCAGCAGTGAAAGCCAGGGCAGCAATCAGCCCCAGCATTTT.